This T cell receptor (beta chain) comes out of a study of shared clonotypes between healthy human individuals. The V gene's germline CDR1 is KGHSH and CDR2 LQKENI. The trim removed 6 bases at V and 6 bases at J, leaving 13 bases unmatched. The CDR3 contains 15 residues. The donor cohort consisted entirely of Caucasian adults residing in Nashville, Tennessee. Measured with immunoSEQ multiplex PCR; TCRdb has only the in-frame clones, and not every one. The sample lists millions of clones; 85% to 95% were seen once. This clone was seen once. This chain uses TRBV18 with TRBJ2-7, with TRBD1 matching over 8 bases. The sequencing sample was made of naive CD4+ T cells sorted from blood. Regarding subset: CD45RA+ positively selected. The source is a young man in good health. CDR3 sequence: CASSPQGAVGGEQYF. Written as DNA, the CDR3 is TGTGCCAGCTCGCCCCAGGGGGCGGTTGGTGGCGAGCAGTACTTC.